The 11 T cell receptor beta chains below were found in one sample sequenced in a study of neoadjuvant anti-PD-1 for oral cavity cancer. Method: immunoSEQ multiplex PCR; TCRdb's copy keeps in-frame clones and lacks some. This table has approximately 67,000 clones, approximately 82% appearing once. Sequencing was performed on PBMCs, taken before nivolumab (anti-PD-1) treatment. These receptor sequences come from a person aged 35-79 years with oral cavity squamous cell carcinoma.

This chain uses TRBV27 with TRBJ1-4, with 10 positions matching TRBD1. This CDR3 contains 17 residues. The V gene end was trimmed by 1 base and the J gene end by 5 bases; junction bases not matched to a gene: 7. The germline CDR1 and CDR2 sequences are MNHEY and SMNVEV (reference sequence). This chain's CDR3 is CASSLFAVGQGNEKLFF. CDR3 nucleotide sequence: TGTGCCAGCAGTTTATTCGCGGTGGGACAGGGGAATGAAAAACTGTTTTTT.

This sequence joins TRBV5-1 and TRBJ2-7, with D possibly being TRBD1 or TRBD2 (5 bases each). V shed 0 bases and J shed 3 bases, with 13 bases lying between them. The CDR3 runs to 15 residues. Germline V gene data show CDR1 as SGHRS and CDR2 as YFSETQ. The CDR3 sequence: CASSLAGTVDYEQYF. As DNA, the CDR3 is TGCGCCAGCAGCTTGGCCGGGACGGTGGACTACGAGCAGTACTTC.

This clone is a singleton in its sample. This chain connects TRBV30 to TRBJ1-4; D is ambiguous. Germline assignment: CDR1 GTSNPN and CDR2 SVGIG (reference sequence). Between the trimmed V and J ends, which lost 5 bases and 6 bases, there was a span of 16 bases. CDR3 size: 14 residues. This CDR3 reads CAWDSSGGDEKLFF. The CDR3 nucleotides read TGTGCCTGGGATTCCTCCGGTGGGGATGAAAAACTGTTTTTT.

The chain recombines TRBV30 with TRBJ1-4, with D unclear. The ends were cut back, 2 bases at V and 4 bases at J, with 20 bases in the middle. The germline CDR1 and CDR2 sequences are GTSNPN and SVGIG (reference sequence). The CDR3 sequence is 17 residues long. The CDR3 region has the DNA TGTGCCTGGAGTTTCTCCCCAGCCGGCACTTTTAATGAAAAACTGTTTTTT. It is translated as CAWSFSPAGTFNEKLFF.

The CDR3 reads CASSTWTGRGYTF. The CDR3, as DNA: TGTGCCAGTAGTACCTGGACAGGACGTGGCTACACCTTC. The V and J genes are TRBV19 and TRBJ1-2; 7 bases line up with TRBD1. Germline-derived CDR1 and CDR2 are LNHDA and SQIVND (reference sequence). Losses at the gene ends were 4 bases for V and 7 bases for J; bases not matched to a gene: 6. The CDR3 has 13 residues.

The chain employs TRBV9 and TRBJ2-7, with D possibly being TRBD1 or TRBD2 (6 bases each). The V end was cut by 4 bases, the J end by 4 bases, with 12 bases between. The CDR3 contains 13 residues. The germline gives CDR1 SGDLS, CDR2 YYNGEE. The CDR3 nucleotides are TGTGCCAGCAGCAGGGGGGCGGGGTACGAGCAGTACTTC. Amino acid sequence: CASSRGAGYEQYF.

Written as DNA, the CDR3 is TGTGCCAGCAGTATACATAGACTAGCGGACATTTCCTACGAGCAGTACTTC. It encodes CASSIHRLADISYEQYF. The chain has TRBV28 and TRBJ2-7; 9 nucleotides align to TRBD2. The germline gives CDR1 MDHEN, CDR2 SYDVKM. CDR3 size: 17 residues. V shed 5 bases, J shed 1 base, and the junction held 12 bases outside the gene matches. The variable domain in full, with the rest retrieved from reference TRBV28 and TRBJ2-7, is DVKVTQSSRYLVKRTGEKVFLECVQDMDHENMFWYRQDPGLGLRLIYFSYDVKMKEKGDIPEGYSVSREKKERFSLILESASTNQTSMYLCASSIHRLADISYEQYFGPGTRLTVT.

CDR3 loop: CASIRDRAGANVLTF. In DNA, the CDR3 is TGTGCCAGCATACGGGACAGGGCCGGGGCCAACGTCCTGACTTTC. J is TRBJ2-6 and V is TRBV6-1, with 9 nucleotides matching TRBD1. V shed 7 bases, J shed 4 bases, and the junction held 5 bases outside the gene matches. The germline gives CDR1 MNHNS, CDR2 SASEGT. CDR3 length: 15 residues.

J is TRBJ2-1 and V is TRBV30, with 11 bases matching TRBD2. V lost 3 bases, J lost 0 bases, and 7 bases stayed unmatched. This CDR3 has 17 residues. CDR1 is GTSNPN, CDR2 SVGIG, per germline (reference sequence). This CDR3 is CAWRAGTSGSSYNEQFF. Here the CDR3 DNA reads TGTGCCTGGAGGGCCGGGACTAGCGGTAGCTCCTACAATGAGCAGTTCTTC.

The chain carries TRBV29-1 and TRBJ2-3; TRBD1 aligns across 7 bases. The CDR3 is 15 amino acids. After removal of 4 bases from V and 5 bases from J, the junction contained 12 bases not matched to a gene. Germline V gene data show CDR1 as SQVTM and CDR2 as ANQGSEA. The CDR3 nucleotides are TGCAGCGTTGGAGACCCCGGGACAGTTGGAGATACGCAGTATTTT. This codes for CSVGDPGTVGDTQYF.

This sequence joins TRBV12-5 and TRBJ1-2; no definite D call. There are 14 residues in the CDR3. V lost 3 bases, J lost 5 bases, and 13 bases lay in between. CDR1 is LGHNT, CDR2 FRNRAP, per germline. The CDR3 is CASGFRGAPYGYTF. In nucleotides, the CDR3 is TGTGCTAGTGGTTTTCGTGGCGCTCCGTATGGCTACACCTTC.